These 14 T cell receptor beta chains originate from one sample sequenced in a study of CD8 T cells in Susac syndrome. Roughly 0.45 to 1 ug RNA was reverse transcribed with random hexamers. TCRdb recomputed calls from the immunoSEQ multiplex PCR reads with MiXCR, one row per CDR3 protein. The sample includes about 400,000 distinct CDR3 sequences, roughly 85% seen only once; the top ten take about 0.12%. Sequenced input: CD8+ T cells from PBMCs. All receptors come from a human donor with multiple sclerosis.

The chain joins TRBV30 to TRBJ1-1; no firm D call. V shed 0 bases and J shed 3 bases, with 8 bases lying between them. Germline CDR1 and CDR2: GTSNPN and SVGIG (reference sequence). The CDR3 runs 13 residues. CDR3 residues: CAWSVAGYTEAFF. In DNA form, the CDR3 reads TGTGCCTGGAGTGTAGCCGGGTACACTGAAGCTTTCTTT. The full variable domain, its missing parts supplied by reference TRBV30 and TRBJ1-1, is SQTIHQWPATLVQPVGSPLSLECTVEGTSNPNLYWYRQAAGRGLQLLFYSVGIGQISSEVPQNLSASRPQDRQFILSSKKLLLSDSGFYLCAWSVAGYTEAFFGQGTRLTVV.

The J gene is TRBJ1-2, the V gene TRBV5-1; 8 bases map to TRBD1. Germline CDR1 and CDR2: SGHRS and YFSETQ. The CDR3 sequence is 17 residues long. V lost 4 bases to trimming and J lost 0 bases; unmatched junction nucleotides: 11. CDR3 protein: CASSRNPGQVTNYGYTF. CDR3 DNA sequence: TGCGCCAGCAGCCGCAATCCGGGACAGGTTACTAACTATGGCTACACCTTC.

The CDR3 loop is CASSWTGRSTDTQYF. DNA of the CDR3: TGTGCCAGCAGTTGGACAGGCCGTAGCACAGATACGCAGTATTTT. V is TRBV27 and J is TRBJ2-3, with 7 bases that match TRBD1. The CDR3 consists of 15 residues. J gave up 0 bases and V 4 bases, and 4 bases lay outside the gene matches. The germline V gene encodes CDR1 MNHEY and CDR2 SMNVEV (reference sequence).

V and J are TRBV12-3 or TRBV12-4 and TRBJ1-1, with 11 bases fitting TRBD1. V was clipped by 6 bases and J by 1 base; unmatched bases: 4. This CDR3 has 15 residues. The CDR3: CASRTGTGGNTEAFF. DNA for the CDR3: TGTGCCAGCAGAACCGGGACAGGGGGGAACACTGAAGCTTTCTTT.

Here the CDR3 DNA reads TGCGCCAGCAGCCAGGAGGGAATTTTGAACACTGAAGCTTTCTTT. Protein product: CASSQEGILNTEAFF. The chain couples TRBV4-1 to TRBJ1-1; D is uncertain. V was shortened by 3 bases and J by 0 bases, with 11 bases between the two germline ends. The CDR3 is 15 amino acids. Germline V lookup: CDR1 MGHRA, CDR2 YSYEKL.

The genes are TRBV27 and TRBJ2-1; 9 nucleotides align to TRBD2. Germline V gene data show CDR1 as MNHEY and CDR2 as SMNVEV (reference sequence). Trimming took 7 bases from V and 8 from J; bases not matched to a gene: 9. The CDR3 is 14 residues long. CDR3 residues: CASNGNSGGDEQFF. The CDR3 DNA sequence: TGTGCCAGCAATGGGAATAGCGGGGGCGATGAGCAGTTCTTC.

DNA of the CDR3: TGTGCCAGCAGGTCAGGGGCTGGGCCAAACACTGAAGCTTTCTTT. Translated, it gives CASRSGAGPNTEAFF. The chain uses TRBV6-1 and TRBJ1-1; tentative D call: TRBD1 (6 bases). V was shortened by 6 bases and J by 2 bases, with 16 bases between the two germline ends. Germline CDR1 reads MNHNS; CDR2 reads SASEGT. This CDR3 has 15 amino acids.

This clonotype came up once. V is TRBV6-1 and J is TRBJ1-1; D gene unclear. Trimming left V 0 bases short and J 2 bases short, with 10 bases between. Germline V CDR1 and CDR2: MNHNS, SASEGT. The CDR3 totals 15 residues. The CDR3 DNA sequence: TGTGCCAGCAGTGAAGCGGGTGAAGGAAACACTGAAGCTTTCTTT. Translated, it gives CASSEAGEGNTEAFF.

The chain carries TRBV27 and TRBJ1-1; TRBD1 might be the D (5 bases). V was trimmed by 3 bases and J by 4 bases, leaving 12 bases between them. From germline, CDR1 is MNHEY and CDR2 SMNVEV (reference sequence). This CDR3 spans 14 amino acids. Here the CDR3 DNA reads TGTGCCAGCAGTTTTGGGGGTCGGAGCACTGAAGCTTTCTTT. This encodes CASSFGGRSTEAFF.

The rearrangement joins TRBV3-1 to TRBJ2-7; 9 bases are shared with TRBD2. CDR3 length: 16 amino acids. J lost 2 bases, V lost 1 base, and 6 bases had no gene match. Germline V gene sequence: CDR1 LGHDT, CDR2 YNNKEL (reference sequence). CDR3: CASSQGASGNPYEQYF. The CDR3 nucleotides read TGTGCCAGCAGCCAAGGGGCTAGCGGGAACCCCTACGAGCAGTACTTC.

The chain has TRBV4-1 and TRBJ2-7, with D hard to call. The CDR3 has 15 residues. The V and J ends lost 0 bases and 3 bases respectively, with 12 bases between them. Looked up from germline, CDR1 is MGHRA and CDR2 is YSYEKL. This CDR3 is CASSQDWQENYEQYF. For the CDR3, the DNA is TGCGCCAGCAGCCAAGATTGGCAGGAGAACTACGAGCAGTACTTC.

CDR3 nucleotides: TGTGCCAGCAGTTTCCTAGCGACTAGCTCCTACGAGCAGTACTTC. It translates to CASSFLATSSYEQYF. This sequence joins TRBV27 and TRBJ2-7, with D perhaps matching TRBD2 (6 bases). The V end lost 3 bases, the J end lost 0 bases, and 12 bases lay between the germline ends. Germline V gene data show CDR1 as MNHEY and CDR2 as SMNVEV (reference sequence). CDR3 size: 15 residues.

The chain uses TRBV11-2 and TRBJ2-1; D is possibly TRBD2 (5 bases). Per the germline V gene, CDR1 is SGHAT and CDR2 is FQNNGV. V lost 4 bases to trimming and J lost 8 bases, with 15 bases between them. This CDR3 contains 14 residues. As DNA, the CDR3 is TGTGCCAGCAGCTCTCGACCAAACGGGGATGAGCAGTTCTTC. It specifies CASSSRPNGDEQFF.

V gene TRBV29-1 combines with J gene TRBJ1-2; unclear D gene. The V end lost 7 bases, the J end lost 3 bases, and 9 bases lay between the germline ends. The CDR3 contains 11 residues. In germline, CDR1 is SQVTM, CDR2 ANQGSEA. The CDR3 sequence: CSGSSDYGYTF. The CDR3 DNA is TGCAGCGGTTCCTCTGACTATGGCTACACCTTC.